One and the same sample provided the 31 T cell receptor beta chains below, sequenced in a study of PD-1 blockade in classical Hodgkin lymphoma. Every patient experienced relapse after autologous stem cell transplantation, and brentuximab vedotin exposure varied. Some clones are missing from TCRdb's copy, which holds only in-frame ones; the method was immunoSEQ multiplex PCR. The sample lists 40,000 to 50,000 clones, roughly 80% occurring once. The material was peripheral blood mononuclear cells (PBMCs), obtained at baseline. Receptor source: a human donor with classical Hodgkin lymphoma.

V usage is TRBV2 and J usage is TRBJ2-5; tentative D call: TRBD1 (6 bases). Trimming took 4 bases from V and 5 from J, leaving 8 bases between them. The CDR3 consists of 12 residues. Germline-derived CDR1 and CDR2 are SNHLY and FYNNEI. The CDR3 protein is CASSGGPETQYF. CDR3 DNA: TGTGCCAGCAGTGGGGGGCCTGAGACCCAGTACTTC. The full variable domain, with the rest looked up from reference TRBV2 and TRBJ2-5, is EPEVTQTPSHQVTQMGQEVILRCVPISNHLYFYWYRQILGQKVEFLVSFYNNEISEKSEIFDDQFSVERPDGSNFTLKIRSTKLEDSAMYFCASSGGPETQYFGPGTRLLVL.

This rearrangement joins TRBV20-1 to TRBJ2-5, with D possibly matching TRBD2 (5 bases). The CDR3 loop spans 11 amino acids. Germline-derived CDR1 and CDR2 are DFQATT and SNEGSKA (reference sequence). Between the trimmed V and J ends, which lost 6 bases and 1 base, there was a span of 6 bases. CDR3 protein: CSATSQETQYF. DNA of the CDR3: TGCAGTGCCACTAGCCAAGAGACCCAGTACTTC.

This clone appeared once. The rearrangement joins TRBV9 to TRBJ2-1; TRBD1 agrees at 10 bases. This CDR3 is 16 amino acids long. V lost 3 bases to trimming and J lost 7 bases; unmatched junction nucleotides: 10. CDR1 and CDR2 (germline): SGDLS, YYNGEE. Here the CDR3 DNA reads TGTGCCAGCAGCGCCGGTATGGCGGGACAGGGGAATGAGCAGTTCTTC. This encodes CASSAGMAGQGNEQFF.

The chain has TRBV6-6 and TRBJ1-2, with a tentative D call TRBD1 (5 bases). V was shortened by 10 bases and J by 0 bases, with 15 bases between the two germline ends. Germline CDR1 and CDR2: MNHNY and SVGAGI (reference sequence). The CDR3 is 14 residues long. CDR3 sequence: CATVIGAANYGYTF. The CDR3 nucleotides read TGTGCCACCGTGATAGGGGCCGCTAACTATGGCTACACCTTC.

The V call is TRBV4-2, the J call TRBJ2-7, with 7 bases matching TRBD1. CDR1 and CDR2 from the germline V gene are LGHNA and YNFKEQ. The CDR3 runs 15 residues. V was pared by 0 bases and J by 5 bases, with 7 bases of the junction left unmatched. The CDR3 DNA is TGTGCCAGCAGCCAAGATGGGTTGACAGGGAACGAGCAGTACTTC. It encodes CASSQDGLTGNEQYF.

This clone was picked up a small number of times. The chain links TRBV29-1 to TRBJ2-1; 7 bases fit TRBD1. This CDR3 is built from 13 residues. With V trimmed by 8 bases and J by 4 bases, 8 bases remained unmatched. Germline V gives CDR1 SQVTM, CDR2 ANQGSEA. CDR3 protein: CSFGQAGYNEQFF. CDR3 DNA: TGCAGCTTTGGACAGGCCGGGTACAATGAGCAGTTCTTC.

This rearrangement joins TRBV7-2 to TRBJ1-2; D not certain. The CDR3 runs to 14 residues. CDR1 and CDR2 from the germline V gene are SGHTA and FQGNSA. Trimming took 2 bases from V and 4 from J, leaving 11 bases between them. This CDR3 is CASSLTRDGYGYTF. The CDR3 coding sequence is TGTGCCAGCAGCTTAACGAGGGATGGCTATGGCTACACCTTC.

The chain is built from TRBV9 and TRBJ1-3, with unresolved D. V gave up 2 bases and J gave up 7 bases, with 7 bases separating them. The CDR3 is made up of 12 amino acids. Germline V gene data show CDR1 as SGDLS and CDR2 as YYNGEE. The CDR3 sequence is CASSVFSNTIYF. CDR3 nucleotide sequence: TGTGCCAGCAGCGTGTTCAGTAACACCATATATTTT.

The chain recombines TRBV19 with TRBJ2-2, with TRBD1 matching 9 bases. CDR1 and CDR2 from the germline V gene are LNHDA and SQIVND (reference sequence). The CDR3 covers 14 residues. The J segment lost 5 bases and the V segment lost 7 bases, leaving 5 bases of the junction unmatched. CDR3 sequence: CASKRTGVTGELFF. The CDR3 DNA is TGTGCCAGTAAGCGGACAGGGGTAACCGGGGAGCTGTTTTTT.

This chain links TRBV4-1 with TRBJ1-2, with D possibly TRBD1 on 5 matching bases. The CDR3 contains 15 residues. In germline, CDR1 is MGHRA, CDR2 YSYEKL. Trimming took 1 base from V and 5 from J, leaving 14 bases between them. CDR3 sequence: CASSQVSGTAYGYTF. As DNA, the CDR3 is TGCGCCAGCAGCCAAGTCTCGGGGACCGCATATGGCTACACCTTC.

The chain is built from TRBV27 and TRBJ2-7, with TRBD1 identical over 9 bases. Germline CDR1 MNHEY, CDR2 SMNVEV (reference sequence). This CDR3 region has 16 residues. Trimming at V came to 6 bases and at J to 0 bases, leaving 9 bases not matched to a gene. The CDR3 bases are TGTGCCAGCAGCACATTCCGGGACAGGGACTCCTACGAGCAGTACTTC. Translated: CASSTFRDRDSYEQYF.

The CDR3 loop is CASRNKGYQYF. For the CDR3, the DNA is TGTGCCAGCAGAAACAAGGGCTACCAGTATTTT. The chain employs TRBV7-9 and TRBJ2-3; no definite D call. Germline lookup yields CDR1 SEHNR and CDR2 FQNEAQ (reference sequence). The CDR3 length is 11 residues. The ends were cut back, 6 bases at V and 12 bases at J, with 13 bases in the middle.

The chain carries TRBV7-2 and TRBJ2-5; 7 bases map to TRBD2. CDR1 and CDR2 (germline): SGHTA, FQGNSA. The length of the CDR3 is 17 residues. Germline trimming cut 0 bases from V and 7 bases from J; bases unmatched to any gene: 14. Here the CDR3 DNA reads TGTGCCAGCAGCTTAGCGCAGGCTAGCGGCCTCCTGTCGACCCAGTACTTC. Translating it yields CASSLAQASGLLSTQYF.

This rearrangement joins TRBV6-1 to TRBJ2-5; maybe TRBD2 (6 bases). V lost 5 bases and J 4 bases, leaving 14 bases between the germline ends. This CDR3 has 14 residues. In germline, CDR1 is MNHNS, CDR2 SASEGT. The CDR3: CASSPWEALETQYF. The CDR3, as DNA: TGTGCCAGCAGTCCTTGGGAGGCCCTAGAGACCCAGTACTTC.

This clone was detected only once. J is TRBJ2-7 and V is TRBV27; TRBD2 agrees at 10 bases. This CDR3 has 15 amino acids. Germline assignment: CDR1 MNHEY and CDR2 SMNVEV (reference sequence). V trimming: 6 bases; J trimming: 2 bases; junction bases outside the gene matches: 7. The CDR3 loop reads CASRLLAGIAYEQYF. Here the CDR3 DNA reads TGTGCCAGCAGATTACTAGCGGGAATTGCCTACGAGCAGTACTTC.

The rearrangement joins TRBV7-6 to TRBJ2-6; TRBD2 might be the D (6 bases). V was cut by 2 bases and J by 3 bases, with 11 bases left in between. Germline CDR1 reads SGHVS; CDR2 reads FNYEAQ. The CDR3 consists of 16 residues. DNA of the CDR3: TGTGCCAGCAGCTTAAGTGGAGGGATTGGGGCCAACGTCCTGACTTTC. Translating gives CASSLSGGIGANVLTF.

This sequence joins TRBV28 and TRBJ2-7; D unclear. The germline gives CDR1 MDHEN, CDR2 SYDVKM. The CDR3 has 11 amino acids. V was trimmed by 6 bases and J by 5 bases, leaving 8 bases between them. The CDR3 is CASSSFDEQYF. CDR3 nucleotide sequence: TGTGCCAGCAGCTCATTCGACGAGCAGTACTTC.

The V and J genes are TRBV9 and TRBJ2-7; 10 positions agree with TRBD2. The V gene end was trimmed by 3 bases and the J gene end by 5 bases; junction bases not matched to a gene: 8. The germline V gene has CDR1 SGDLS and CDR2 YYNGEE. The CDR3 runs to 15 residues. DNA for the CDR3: TGTGCCAGCAGCGCGAGCGGGGGGGTATCCAACGAGCAGTACTTC. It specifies CASSASGGVSNEQYF.

The chain's CDR3 is CASSYPRTSGYNEQFF. As DNA, the CDR3 is TGTGCCAGCAGTTACCCAAGGACTAGCGGATACAATGAGCAGTTCTTC. V usage is TRBV6-5 and J usage is TRBJ2-1, with 10 bases lining up with TRBD2. V was clipped by 2 bases and J by 4 bases; unmatched bases: 5. The CDR3 sequence is 16 residues long. Germline CDR1 and CDR2: MNHEY and SVGAGI.

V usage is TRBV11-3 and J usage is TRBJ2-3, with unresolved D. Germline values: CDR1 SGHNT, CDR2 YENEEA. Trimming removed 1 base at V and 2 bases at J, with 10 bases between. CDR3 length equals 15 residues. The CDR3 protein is CASSLGARVTDTQYF. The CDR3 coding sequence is TGTGCCAGCAGCTTAGGGGCTAGGGTCACAGATACGCAGTATTTT.

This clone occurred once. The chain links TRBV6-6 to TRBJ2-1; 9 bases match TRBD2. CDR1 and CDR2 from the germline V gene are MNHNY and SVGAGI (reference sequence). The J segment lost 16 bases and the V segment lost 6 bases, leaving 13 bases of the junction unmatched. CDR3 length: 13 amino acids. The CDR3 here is CASSLPQRGTSFF. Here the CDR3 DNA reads TGTGCCAGCAGCCTACCTCAAAGAGGGACTAGCTTCTTC.

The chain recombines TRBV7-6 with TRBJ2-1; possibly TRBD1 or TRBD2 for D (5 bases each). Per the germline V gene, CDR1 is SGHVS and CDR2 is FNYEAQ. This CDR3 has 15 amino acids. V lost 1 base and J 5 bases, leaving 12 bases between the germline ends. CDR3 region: CASSLGGTAHNEQFF. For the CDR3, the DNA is TGTGCCAGCAGCTTAGGGGGGACCGCGCACAATGAGCAGTTCTTC.

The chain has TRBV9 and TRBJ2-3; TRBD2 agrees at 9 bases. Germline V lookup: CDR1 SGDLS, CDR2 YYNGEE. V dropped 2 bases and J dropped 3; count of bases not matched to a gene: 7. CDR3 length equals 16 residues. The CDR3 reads CASSVRTSVRTDTQYF. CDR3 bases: TGTGCCAGCAGCGTTCGGACTAGCGTAAGGACAGATACGCAGTATTTT. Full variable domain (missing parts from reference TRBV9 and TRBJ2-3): DSGVTQTPKHLITATGQRVTLRCSPRSGDLSVYWYQQSLDQGLQFLIQYYNGEERAKGNILERFSAQQFPDLHSELNLSSLELGDSALYFCASSVRTSVRTDTQYFGPGTRLTVL.

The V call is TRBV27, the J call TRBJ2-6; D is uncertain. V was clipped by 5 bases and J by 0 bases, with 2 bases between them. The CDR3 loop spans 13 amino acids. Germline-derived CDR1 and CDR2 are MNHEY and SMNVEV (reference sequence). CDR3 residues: CASSPSGANVLTF. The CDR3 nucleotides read TGTGCCAGCAGTCCCTCTGGGGCCAACGTCCTGACTTTC.

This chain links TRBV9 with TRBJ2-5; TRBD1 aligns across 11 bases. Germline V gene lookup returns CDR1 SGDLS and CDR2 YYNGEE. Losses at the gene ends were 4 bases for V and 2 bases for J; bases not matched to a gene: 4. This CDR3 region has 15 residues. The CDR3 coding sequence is TGTGCCAGCAGCTCGGGGGACAGGGGGCAAGAGACCCAGTACTTC. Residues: CASSSGDRGQETQYF.

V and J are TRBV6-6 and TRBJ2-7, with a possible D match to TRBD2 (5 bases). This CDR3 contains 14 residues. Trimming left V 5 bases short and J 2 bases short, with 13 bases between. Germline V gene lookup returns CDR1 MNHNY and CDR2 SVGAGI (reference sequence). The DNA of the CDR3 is TGTGCCAGCAGTCCGAGGACGGGGACCTACGAGCAGTACTTC. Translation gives CASSPRTGTYEQYF.

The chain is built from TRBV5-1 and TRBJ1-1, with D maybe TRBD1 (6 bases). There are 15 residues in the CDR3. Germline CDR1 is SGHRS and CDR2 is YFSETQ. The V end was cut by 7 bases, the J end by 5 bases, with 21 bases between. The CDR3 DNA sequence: TGCGCCAGCGACCCGGGGGGCCAGATCGGGACTGAAGCTTTCTTT. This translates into CASDPGGQIGTEAFF.

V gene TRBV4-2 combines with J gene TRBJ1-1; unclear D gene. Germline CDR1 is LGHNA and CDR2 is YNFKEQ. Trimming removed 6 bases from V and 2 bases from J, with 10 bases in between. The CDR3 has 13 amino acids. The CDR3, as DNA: TGTGCCAGCAGTCCGAAGTTTAACACTGAAGCTTTCTTT. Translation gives CASSPKFNTEAFF.

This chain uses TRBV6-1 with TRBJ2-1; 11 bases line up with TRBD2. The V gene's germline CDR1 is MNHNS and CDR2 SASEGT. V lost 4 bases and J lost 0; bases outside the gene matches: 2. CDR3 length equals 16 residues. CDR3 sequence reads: CASSGTSGSSYNEQFF. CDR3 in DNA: TGTGCCAGCAGTGGGACTAGCGGGTCCTCCTACAATGAGCAGTTCTTC.

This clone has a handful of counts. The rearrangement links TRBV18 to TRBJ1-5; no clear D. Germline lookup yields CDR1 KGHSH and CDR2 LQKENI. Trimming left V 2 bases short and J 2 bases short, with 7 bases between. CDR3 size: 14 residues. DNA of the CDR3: TGTGCCAGCTCACCATGGCAGGGCAATCAGCCCCAGCATTTT. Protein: CASSPWQGNQPQHF.

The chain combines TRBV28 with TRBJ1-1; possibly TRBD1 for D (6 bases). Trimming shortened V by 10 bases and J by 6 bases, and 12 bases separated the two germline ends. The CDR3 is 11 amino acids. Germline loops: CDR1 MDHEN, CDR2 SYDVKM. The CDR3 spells CATQGWAEAFF. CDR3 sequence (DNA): TGTGCCACCCAGGGGTGGGCTGAAGCTTTCTTT.